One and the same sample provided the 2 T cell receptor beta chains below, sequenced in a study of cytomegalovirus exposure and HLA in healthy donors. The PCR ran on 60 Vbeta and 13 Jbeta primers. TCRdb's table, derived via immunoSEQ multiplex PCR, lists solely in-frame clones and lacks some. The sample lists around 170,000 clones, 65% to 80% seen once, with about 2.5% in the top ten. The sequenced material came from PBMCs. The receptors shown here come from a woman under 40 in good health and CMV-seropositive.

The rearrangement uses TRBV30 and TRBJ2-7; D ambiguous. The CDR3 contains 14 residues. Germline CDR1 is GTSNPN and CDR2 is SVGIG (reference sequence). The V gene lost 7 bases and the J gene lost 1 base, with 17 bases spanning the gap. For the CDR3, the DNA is TGTGCCTTACTTGCGGTAGCTGATTCCTACGAGCAGTACTTC. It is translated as CALLAVADSYEQYF.

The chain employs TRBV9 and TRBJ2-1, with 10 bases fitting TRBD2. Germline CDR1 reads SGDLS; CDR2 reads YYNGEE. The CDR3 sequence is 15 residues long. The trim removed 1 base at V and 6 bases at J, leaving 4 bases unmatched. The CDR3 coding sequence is TGTGCCAGCAGCGTAAGCGGGGGGGCTTCCAATGAGCAGTTCTTC. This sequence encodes CASSVSGGASNEQFF.